What follows describes a single TCR beta chain. The antigen this receptor binds is unknown. It has no much larger one-base neighbor in the sample; base qualities were not kept. Mismatch repair deficiency was established in every enrolled patient by polymerase chain reaction or immunohistochemistry. TCR sequencing was carried out for three patients who responded to pembrolizumab therapy. The phase II trial prospectively evaluated PD-1 blockade with pembrolizumab in advanced mismatch repair-deficient cancers, independent of tissue of origin. Peripheral blood T cell samples were collected serially, before PD-1 blockade began and at several time points afterward. Blood sampling time points were reported as weeks after the first dose of pembrolizumab. The library relied on the immunoSEQ multiplex PCR assay. Sourced from immuneACCESS, this table was stored by TCRdb with only in-frame sequences that have V and J called. A share of the clones is absent; for the studies checked, an unresolved V gene accounts for under half, and the remainder has no known explanation. This sample holds approximately 120,000 clones; 86% were observed only once. The leading ten clones occupy approximately 13% of the sample.

This sample is part of a study of PD-1 blockade in mismatch repair-deficient tumors (dated by TCRdb to between 2016 and 2019). Broadly, across the study: The trial enrolled 65 to 100 consecutive patients with roughly twelve mismatch repair-deficient cancer types between 2013 and September 2016, all previously treated and progressing. Tumor-associated T cell clones were tracked in the peripheral blood of patients responding to PD-1 blockade by deep sequencing of TCR CDR3 regions.

Broad study findings and their caveats: Tumor-resident clones, often undetectable in blood before treatment, expanded rapidly after pembrolizumab and then contracted, generally before radiologic responses.

The receptor comes from an adult with mismatch repair-deficient cancer. The sample was peripheral blood, taken 44 weeks after starting pembrolizumab.

The DNA sequence reads TGTGCCAGCAGCCCGTACGCGGAGGGCCTGAGGAGGGATACGCAGTATTTT. This sequence encodes CASSPYAEGLRRDTQYF. The sequence links TRBV11-2 to TRBJ2-3, and possibly TRBD2, on 6 matching bases. V is shortened by 5 bases, J by 6 bases, and the region joining them spans 24 bases. The germline V gene provides CDR1 SGHAT and CDR2 FQNNGV. Inclusive of the bounding cysteine and phenylalanine, the CDR3 is 17 residues long. The read is trimmed to its CDR3 DNA, 51 bases read in frame from base 1.